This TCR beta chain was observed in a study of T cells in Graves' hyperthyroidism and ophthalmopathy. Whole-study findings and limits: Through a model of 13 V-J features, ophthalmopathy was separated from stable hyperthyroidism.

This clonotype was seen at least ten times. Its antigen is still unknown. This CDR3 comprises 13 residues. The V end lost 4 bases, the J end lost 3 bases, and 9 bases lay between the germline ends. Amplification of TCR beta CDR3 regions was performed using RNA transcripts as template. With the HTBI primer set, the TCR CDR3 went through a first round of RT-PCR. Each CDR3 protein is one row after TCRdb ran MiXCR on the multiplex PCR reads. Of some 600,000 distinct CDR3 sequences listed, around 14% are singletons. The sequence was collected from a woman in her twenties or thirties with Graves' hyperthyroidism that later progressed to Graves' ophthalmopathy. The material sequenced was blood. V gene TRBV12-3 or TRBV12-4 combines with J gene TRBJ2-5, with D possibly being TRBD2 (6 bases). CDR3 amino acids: CASSSTSKETQYF. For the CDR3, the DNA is TGTGCCAGCAGTTCGACTAGTAAAGAGACCCAGTACTTC.